This T cell receptor (beta chain) stems from a study of T cell responses to AZD1222 COVID-19 vaccine. Study-level points and caveats: An increase in Spike-specific TCR breadth and depth was observed after two AZD1222 doses.

The assay was immunoSEQ multiplex PCR, and TCRdb's table has in-frame clones only and misses some. This repertoire shows about 130,000 clones, over 85% found once; its top ten account for 0.9% to 1.3%. A word on this clone: Its antigen is not identified.

The CDR3 contains 13 residues. Germline assignment: CDR1 SGHNT and CDR2 YENEEA. Trimming took off 3 bases at V and 2 bases at J, with 7 bases between the two ends. This rearrangement joins TRBV11-3 to TRBJ1-2; D unresolved. Sequences were derived from peripheral blood, sampled 28 days after the second AZD1222 dose. This receptor was identified in an adult who received the AZD1222 COVID-19 vaccine. The CDR3, as DNA: TGTGCCAGCAGCTTTAGTCAGAACTATGGCTACACCTTC. Its translation is CASSFSQNYGYTF.